These T cell receptor beta chains were read from a single sample in a study of blood T cells in healthy people across ages. TCRdb re-derived calls from the 5' RACE reads in MiXCR, one entry per CDR3 protein. Of more than 900,000 distinct CDR3 sequences in the sample, roughly 24% were seen once. The same data also went into a second study, on T cells of mothers and their children.

The sample consisted of blood. All receptors derive from a girl aged 2 to 9 in good health. Each CDR3 is given with its conserved first and last residue. D genes are given only for firm matches. A clone size is listed for some rows: how often the clone was seen (once, few, many), or a class if it is expanded.

d_call	v_call	clone_size	j_call	cdr3_aa	cdr3_nt
TRBD1	TRBV12-3/TRBV12-4	-	TRBJ1-4	CAIQGDSGNNEKLFF	TGTGCCATACAGGGGGACAGTGGGAATAATGAAAAACTGTTTTTT
-	TRBV7-2	few	TRBJ2-5	CASSLGRAKGETQYF	TGTGCCAGCAGCTTAGGACGGGCCAAGGGTGAGACCCAGTACTTC
TRBD1	TRBV6-6	few	TRBJ1-2	CASNSPEDRGHGYTF	TGTGCCAGCAATTCCCCCGAGGACAGGGGCCATGGCTACACCTTC
TRBD2	TRBV29-1	-	TRBJ2-7	CSAIGLSGGYEQYF	TGCAGCGCGATCGGGTTGAGCGGGGGCTACGAGCAGTACTTC
TRBD1	TRBV7-9	-	TRBJ2-5	CASSSDRVKETQYF	TGTGCCAGCAGCTCGGACAGGGTTAAAGAGACCCAGTACTTC
-	TRBV29-1	few	TRBJ2-1	CSVGLRPAVGSEQFF	TGCAGCGTTGGACTTAGACCAGCGGTGGGTAGTGAGCAGTTCTTC
TRBD1	TRBV5-1	-	TRBJ2-6	CATHRGLSGANVLTF	TGCGCCACACACAGGGGGCTTTCTGGGGCCAACGTCCTGACTTTC
-	TRBV19	-	TRBJ2-1	CASSIRRGYNEQFF	TGTGCCAGTAGTATAAGGCGCGGCTACAATGAGCAGTTCTTC
TRBD1	TRBV7-8	-	TRBJ1-6	CASSLPDRGLSPLHF	TGTGCCAGCAGCCTTCCGGACAGGGGGCTTTCACCCCTCCACTTT
-	TRBV12-3/TRBV12-4	-	TRBJ2-1	CASSFGSRNEQFF	TGTGCCAGCAGTTTTGGATCTCGAAATGAGCAGTTCTTC
TRBD1	TRBV9	many	TRBJ2-5	CASGGRTGEETQYF	TGTGCCAGCGGGGGGAGGACAGGGGAAGAGACCCAGTACTTC
-	TRBV6-6	-	TRBJ1-1	CASSYGAEAFF	TGTGCCAGCAGTTACGGGGCTGAAGCTTTCTTT
-	TRBV4-3	few	TRBJ2-5	CASSQDGRRRPEYF	TGCGCCAGCAGCCAAGATGGTCGGAGACGTCCAGAGTACTTC
TRBD2	TRBV7-2	few	TRBJ2-5	CASSLGWREATQYF	TGTGCCAGCAGCTTAGGGTGGCGGGAGGCGACCCAGTACTTC
-	TRBV12-5	few	TRBJ2-5	CASGPENTGLRHPQYF	TGTGCTAGTGGCCCCGAAAACACGGGCCTCCGTCATCCCCAGTACTTC
-	TRBV19	-	TRBJ1-2	CGLGQNGYTF	TGTGGTTTAGGACAGAATGGCTACACCTTC
-	TRBV12-3/TRBV12-4	few	TRBJ2-1	CASTEGGSLVF	TGTGCCAGTACGGAGGGGGGTAGCTTGGTCTTC
TRBD2	TRBV15	-	TRBJ2-1	CATKHSGSGSLVWGDYNEQFF	TGTGCCACCAAGCACTCCGGTAGCGGGAGTTTGGTGTGGGGGGACTACAATGAGCAGTTCTTC
TRBD1	TRBV6-5	-	TRBJ1-1	CASRTGALNTEAFF	TGTGCCAGCAGGACAGGGGCCCTGAACACTGAAGCTTTCTTT
TRBD2	TRBV7-9	-	TRBJ2-7	CASRQLAGSGEQYF	TGTGCCAGCAGACAGCTAGCGGGATCTGGGGAGCAGTACTTC
-	TRBV27	few	TRBJ1-5	CASAPNVNQPQHF	TGTGCCAGCGCCCCGAACGTTAATCAGCCCCAGCATTTT
-	TRBV9	-	TRBJ2-1	CASSAGPAEQFF	TGTGCCAGCAGCGCGGGACCGGCTGAGCAGTTCTTC
TRBD2	TRBV4-1	few	TRBJ2-1	CASSQEGLGTPYEQFF	TGCGCCAGCAGCCAAGAGGGACTAGGGACCCCCTATGAGCAGTTCTTC
-	TRBV4-2	-	TRBJ2-3	CAWSHERRAADTQYF	TGTGCCTGGAGCCATGAGAGGAGGGCGGCGGATACGCAGTATTTT